This T cell receptor (beta chain) was sequenced during a study of blood T cell repertoires in COVID-19. Sequencing used immunoSEQ multiplex PCR; TCRdb keeps in-frame clones, though not all of them. The repertoire holds 250,000 to 350,000 clones, about 85% seen once, with roughly 0.94% in the top ten. The germline V gene encodes CDR1 SQVTM and CDR2 ANQGSEA. The CDR3 is 18 amino acids. J gave up 1 base and V 3 bases, and 11 bases lay outside the gene matches. The sequenced material came from peripheral blood. V usage is TRBV29-1 and J usage is TRBJ2-3; 12 bases agree with TRBD2. This clonotype was obtained from a human donor with COVID-19, enrolled during active disease. The donor label of this sample is uncertain. CDR3 sequence reads: CSVDSTSGSTYGTDTQYF. The CDR3 nucleotides read TGCAGCGTTGACTCGACTAGCGGGAGTACTTATGGCACAGATACGCAGTATTTT.